Included here is one TCR beta chain sequence, with context. The entry originates in a study of blood T cell repertoires in COVID-19. The CDR3 covers 16 residues. From germline, CDR1 is LGHDT and CDR2 YNNKEL (reference sequence). The trim removed 4 bases at V and 5 bases at J, leaving 9 bases unmatched. Profiling relied on immunoSEQ multiplex PCR, and the TCRdb table lists in-frame clones only, not all of them. The table shows around 130,000 clones, with approximately 85% occurring only once. Material: peripheral blood. J is TRBJ2-2 and V is TRBV3-1 (or the pseudogene TRBV3-2); 8 positions agree with TRBD1. This receptor was obtained from a human donor in a cohort sampled during active COVID-19. CDR3 in DNA: TGTGCCAGCAGCCGGGGGGAACAGGGGGTAACCGGGGAGCTGTTTTTT. Translated: CASSRGEQGVTGELFF.